This T cell receptor (beta chain) was captured in a study of T cell repertoires in cytomegalovirus infection (dated by TCRdb to between 2017 and 2020). With regard to the full study: Donor HLA type was relevant to the analysis, because carriage of CMV infection together with the matching HLA type was indicated by public TCR beta signatures. Study-wide conclusions, independent of this receptor: Carriers of CMV infection plus the relevant HLA type were discriminated by the cumulative frequency of public TCR beta family members in the study cohort and in an independent 352-donor cohort. The ex vivo response was dominated by HLA-C-restricted CMV-specific TCR beta clonotypes, which also provided the single most frequent clonotype in two of eight donors.

Sequenced using an Illumina HiSeq 1500. TCRdb trimmed the raw reads at Q25, called clones with MiXCR and kept productive beta chains. Identical CDR3 proteins give one entry, which carries the most common genes and DNA. This sample lists under 250,000 distinct CDR3 sequences; approximately 13% were detected once. The ten largest account for 1.5% to 2% of the sample. In the germline V gene, CDR1 corresponds to LGHNA and CDR2 to YNFKEQ. A distance of 10 bases separates the germline ends of V and J, which lose 5 bases and 3 bases respectively. From its cysteine to its phenylalanine, the CDR3 spans 14 amino acids. The only DNA kept is the CDR3, 42 bases in frame from the first base. This clonotype was observed many times. Its antigen target is currently unknown. No per-base quality is available; no much larger clone lies one base away.

This clonotype was sampled from a human donor in good health (CMV status not recorded). Some clones in this sample may be carry-over from other donors' samples. Sequenced material: PBMCs. The chain uses TRBV4-2 and TRBJ2-2; there is no confident call for the D gene. The CDR3 amino acid sequence is: CASSMRTDTGELFF. The DNA sequence is given as TGTGCCAGCAGCATGAGGACCGACACCGGGGAGCTGTTTTTT.